These 10 T cell receptor beta chains came from one sample sequenced in a study of T cell repertoires and leukemia-associated antigens. TCRdb re-called the 5' RACE reads through MiXCR, storing one row per CDR3 protein. This table holds roughly 12,000 distinct CDR3 sequences, about 38% found once. Their antigens remain unidentified. Specimen: CD3+ T cells sorted from blood and cultured. These receptors all stem from a female donor in good health.

This clonotype was recorded many times. J is TRBJ2-7 and V is TRBV7-9; D is ambiguous. V lost 1 base and J lost 3, with 7 bases in between. Germline V lookup: CDR1 SEHNR, CDR2 FQNEAQ (reference sequence). The CDR3 has 13 residues. This CDR3 reads CASSLDRGYEQYF. CDR3 sequence (DNA): TGTGCCAGCAGCTTAGACAGAGGCTACGAGCAGTACTTC.

This clonotype is classed as medium-sized. The chain employs TRBV5-1 and TRBJ1-1; 8 nucleotides align to TRBD1. The CDR3 totals 16 residues. With 4 bases clipped from V and 2 bases from J, the junction kept 10 bases outside the gene matches. The V gene's germline CDR1 is SGHRS and CDR2 YFSETQ. The CDR3 loop is CASSPVSGTGNTEAFF. CDR3 coding DNA: TGCGCCAGCAGCCCGGTTTCGGGGACAGGTAACACTGAAGCTTTCTTT.

The chain joins TRBV6-2 or TRBV6-3 to TRBJ2-3; D ambiguous. V was trimmed by 6 bases and J by 1 base, leaving 8 bases between them. From germline, CDR1 is MNHEY and CDR2 SVGEGT. The CDR3 has 13 residues. The CDR3 nucleotides read TGTGCCAGCAGCCCCTCCGGCACAGATACGCAGTATTTT. Its translation: CASSPSGTDTQYF.

The chain couples TRBV20-1 to TRBJ2-2, with D perhaps matching TRBD2 (5 bases). This CDR3 spans 14 amino acids. The V gene's germline CDR1 is DFQATT and CDR2 SNEGSKA (reference sequence). Trimming pared 2 bases from V and 4 bases from J, leaving 11 bases between. The CDR3 DNA is TGCAGTGCTAGAACCCGGGGAAGCACCGGGGAGCTGTTTTTT. It encodes CSARTRGSTGELFF.

This chain links TRBV12-3 or TRBV12-4 with TRBJ2-7; a weak D match, TRBD2 (5 bases). Trimming pared 1 base from V and 4 bases from J, leaving 8 bases between. This CDR3 spans 13 amino acids. CDR3 loop: CASSLDSGYEQYF. The CDR3 nucleotides read TGTGCCAGCAGTTTAGATTCGGGGTACGAGCAGTACTTC.

At least ten counts were recorded for this clonotype. This clone may be a read error of a much larger clone one base away. The chain recombines TRBV20-1 with TRBJ1-6, with 7 bases lining up with TRBD1. Trimming removed 1 base from V and 9 bases from J; junction bases left unmatched: 12. Germline V gives CDR1 DFQATT, CDR2 SNEGSKA (reference sequence). The CDR3 length is 16 residues. The CDR3, as DNA: TGCAGTGCTAGAGGGGGAGCCGGGACAGAAGTTTCACCCCTCCACTTT. Its protein is CSARGGAGTEVSPLHF.

The V gene is TRBV20-1, the J gene TRBJ1-2, with D perhaps TRBD1 (5 bases). This CDR3 contains 15 residues. Germline values: CDR1 DFQATT, CDR2 SNEGSKA (reference sequence). Trimming removed 3 bases from V and 3 bases from J, with 17 bases in between. The CDR3 nucleotides read TGCAGTGCTAGGGGGGGTGGAGGGGATGACTATGGCTACACCTTC. This codes for CSARGGGGDDYGYTF.

This clonotype was recorded a few times. V gene TRBV9 combines with J gene TRBJ2-1; D perhaps matches TRBD2 (6 bases). The CDR3 covers 14 residues. Trimming pared 3 bases from V and 10 bases from J, leaving 17 bases between. Germline V gives CDR1 SGDLS, CDR2 YYNGEE. CDR3 in DNA: TGTGCCAGCAGCGCCCCGGGACCGGGGGTCGAGCAGTTCTTC. As protein: CASSAPGPGVEQFF.

The genes are TRBV20-1 and TRBJ2-3; 8 bases match TRBD2. This CDR3 spans 15 amino acids. Germline values: CDR1 DFQATT, CDR2 SNEGSKA (reference sequence). V was clipped by 6 bases and J by 6 bases; unmatched bases: 14. CDR3 nucleotides: TGCAGTGCCGGAGACCTAGCGGGCACCGGGGATACGCAGTATTTT. Its protein product is CSAGDLAGTGDTQYF.

The CDR3 reads CASSTGHTTDTQYF. The CDR3 DNA reads TGTGCCAGCAGTACGGGACATACCACAGATACGCAGTATTTT. The J gene is TRBJ2-3, the V gene TRBV12-3 or TRBV12-4; tentatively, D is TRBD1 (6 bases). This CDR3 has 14 amino acids. V dropped 5 bases and J dropped 2 bases, with 11 bases sitting between them.